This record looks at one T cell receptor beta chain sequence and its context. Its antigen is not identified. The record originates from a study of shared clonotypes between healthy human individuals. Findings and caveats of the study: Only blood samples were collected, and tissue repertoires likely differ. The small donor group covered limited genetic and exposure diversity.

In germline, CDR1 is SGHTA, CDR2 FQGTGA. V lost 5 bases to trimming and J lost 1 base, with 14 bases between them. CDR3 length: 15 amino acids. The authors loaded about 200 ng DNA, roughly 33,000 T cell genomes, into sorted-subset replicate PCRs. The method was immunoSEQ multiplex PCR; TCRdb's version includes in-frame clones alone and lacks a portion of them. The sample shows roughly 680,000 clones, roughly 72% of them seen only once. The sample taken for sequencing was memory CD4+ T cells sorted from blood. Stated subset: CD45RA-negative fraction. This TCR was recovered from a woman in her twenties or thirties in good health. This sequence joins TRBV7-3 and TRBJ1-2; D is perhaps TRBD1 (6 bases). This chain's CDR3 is CASSQPGQRNYGYTF. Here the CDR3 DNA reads TGTGCCAGCAGCCAACCCGGACAGCGTAACTATGGCTACACCTTC.